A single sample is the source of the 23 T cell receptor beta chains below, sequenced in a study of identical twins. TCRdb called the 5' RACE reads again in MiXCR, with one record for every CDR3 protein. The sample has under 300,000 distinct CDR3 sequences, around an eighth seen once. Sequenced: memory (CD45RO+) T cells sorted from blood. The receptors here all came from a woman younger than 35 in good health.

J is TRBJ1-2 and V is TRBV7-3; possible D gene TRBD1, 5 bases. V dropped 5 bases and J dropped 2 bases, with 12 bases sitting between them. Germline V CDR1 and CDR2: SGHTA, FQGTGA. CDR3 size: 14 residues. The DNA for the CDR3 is TGTGCCAGCAGCCAAGGGGTAACCAACTATGGCTACACCTTC. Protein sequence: CASSQGVTNYGYTF.

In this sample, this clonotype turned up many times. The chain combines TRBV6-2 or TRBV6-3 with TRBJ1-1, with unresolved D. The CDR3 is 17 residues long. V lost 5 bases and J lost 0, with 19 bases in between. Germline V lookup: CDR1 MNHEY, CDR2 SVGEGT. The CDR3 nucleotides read TGTGCCAGCAGTAGCCTCGGGGTCAGCTTAATGAACACTGAAGCTTTCTTT. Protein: CASSSLGVSLMNTEAFF.

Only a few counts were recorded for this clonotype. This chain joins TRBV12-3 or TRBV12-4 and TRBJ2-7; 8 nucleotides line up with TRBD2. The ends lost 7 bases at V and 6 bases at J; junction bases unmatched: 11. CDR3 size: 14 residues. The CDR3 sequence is CASNIGGGNGEQYF. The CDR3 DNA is TGTGCCAGCAATATCGGGGGGGGTAACGGCGAGCAGTACTTC.

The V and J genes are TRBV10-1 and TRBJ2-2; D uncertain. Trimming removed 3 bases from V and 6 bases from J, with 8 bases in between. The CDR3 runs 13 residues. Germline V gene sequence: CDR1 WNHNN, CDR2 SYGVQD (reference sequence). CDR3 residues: CASSEIVPGELFF. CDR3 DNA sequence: TGCGCCAGCAGTGAAATAGTACCCGGGGAGCTGTTTTTT.

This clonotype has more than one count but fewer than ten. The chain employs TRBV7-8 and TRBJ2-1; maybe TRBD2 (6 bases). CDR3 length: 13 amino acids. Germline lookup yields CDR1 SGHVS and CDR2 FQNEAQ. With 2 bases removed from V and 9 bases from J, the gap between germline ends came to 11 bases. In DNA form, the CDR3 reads TGTGCCAGCAGCTTAACGGGAGTGGGTGAGCAGTTCTTC. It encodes CASSLTGVGEQFF.

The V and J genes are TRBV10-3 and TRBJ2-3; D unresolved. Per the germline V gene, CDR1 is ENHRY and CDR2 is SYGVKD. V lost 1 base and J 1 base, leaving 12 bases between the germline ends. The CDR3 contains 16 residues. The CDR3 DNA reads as TGTGCCATCAGTGAGTTTAATCAACCTGGCACAGATACGCAGTATTTT. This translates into CAISEFNQPGTDTQYF.

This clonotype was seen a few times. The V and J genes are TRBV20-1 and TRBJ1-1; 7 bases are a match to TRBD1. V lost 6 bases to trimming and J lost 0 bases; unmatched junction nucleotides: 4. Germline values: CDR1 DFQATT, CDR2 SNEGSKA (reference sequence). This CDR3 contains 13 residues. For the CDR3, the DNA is TGCAGTGCCGAGGGGGCCCTGAACACTGAAGCTTTCTTT. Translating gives CSAEGALNTEAFF.

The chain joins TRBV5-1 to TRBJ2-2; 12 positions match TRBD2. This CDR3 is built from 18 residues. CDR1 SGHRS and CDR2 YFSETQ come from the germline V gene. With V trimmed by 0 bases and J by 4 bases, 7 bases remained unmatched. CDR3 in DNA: TGCGCCAGCAGCTTGGCCCTTACTAGCGGGAGGCTCACCGGGGAGCTGTTTTTT. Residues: CASSLALTSGRLTGELFF.

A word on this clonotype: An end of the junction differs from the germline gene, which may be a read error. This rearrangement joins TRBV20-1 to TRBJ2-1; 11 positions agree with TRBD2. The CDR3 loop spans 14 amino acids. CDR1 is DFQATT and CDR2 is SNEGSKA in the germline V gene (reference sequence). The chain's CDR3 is CSALAGGPGNEQIF. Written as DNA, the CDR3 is TGCAGTGCATTAGCGGGAGGGCCGGGGAATGAGCAGATCTTC.

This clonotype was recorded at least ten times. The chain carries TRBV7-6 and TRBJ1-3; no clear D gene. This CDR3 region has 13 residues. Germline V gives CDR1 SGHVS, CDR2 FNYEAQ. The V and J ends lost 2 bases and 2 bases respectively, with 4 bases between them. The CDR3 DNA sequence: TGTGCCAGCAGCTTAACCGCTGGAAACACCATATATTTT. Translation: CASSLTAGNTIYF.

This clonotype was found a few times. The CDR3 DNA sequence: TGTGCCAGCAGCTTAGCGAGCCAGGACTACGAGCAGTACTTC. Residues: CASSLASQDYEQYF. The V gene is TRBV7-8, the J gene TRBJ2-7; D gene unclear. V lost 0 bases to trimming and J lost 3 bases, with 9 bases between them. The germline V gene encodes CDR1 SGHVS and CDR2 FQNEAQ. This CDR3 spans 14 amino acids.

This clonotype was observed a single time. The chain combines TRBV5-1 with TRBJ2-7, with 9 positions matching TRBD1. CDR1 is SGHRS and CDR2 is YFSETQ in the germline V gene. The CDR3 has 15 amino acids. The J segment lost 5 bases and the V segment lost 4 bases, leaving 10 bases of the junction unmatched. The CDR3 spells CASSVSGQGFNEQYF. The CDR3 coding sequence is TGCGCCAGCAGCGTATCGGGACAGGGTTTCAACGAGCAGTACTTC.

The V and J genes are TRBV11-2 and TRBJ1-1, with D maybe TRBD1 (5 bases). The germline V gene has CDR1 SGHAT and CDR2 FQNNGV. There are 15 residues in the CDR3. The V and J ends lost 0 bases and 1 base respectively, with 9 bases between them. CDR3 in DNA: TGTGCCAGCAGCTTAGATGCGGGGGGGAACACTGAAGCTTTCTTT. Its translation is CASSLDAGGNTEAFF.

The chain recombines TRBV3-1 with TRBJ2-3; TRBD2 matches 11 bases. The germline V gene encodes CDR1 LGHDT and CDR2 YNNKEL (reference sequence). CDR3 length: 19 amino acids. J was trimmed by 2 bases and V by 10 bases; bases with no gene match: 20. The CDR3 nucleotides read TGTGCCACCTCCAACCTCCTCCCCGGGACTAGCGGATACACAGATACGCAGTATTTT. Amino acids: CATSNLLPGTSGYTDTQYF.

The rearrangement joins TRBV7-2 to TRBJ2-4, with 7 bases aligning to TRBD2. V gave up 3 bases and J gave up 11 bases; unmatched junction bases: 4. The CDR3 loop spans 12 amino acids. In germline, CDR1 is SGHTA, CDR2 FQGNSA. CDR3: CASSFETSLQYF. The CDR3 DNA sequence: TGTGCCAGCAGCTTTGAGACTAGCCTTCAGTACTTC.

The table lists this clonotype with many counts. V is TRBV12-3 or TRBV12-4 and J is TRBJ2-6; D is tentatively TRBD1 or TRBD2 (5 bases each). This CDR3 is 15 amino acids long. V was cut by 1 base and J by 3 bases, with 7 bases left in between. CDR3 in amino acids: CASSLGGNGANVLTF. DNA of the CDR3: TGTGCCAGCAGTTTAGGGGGGAATGGGGCCAACGTCCTGACTTTC.

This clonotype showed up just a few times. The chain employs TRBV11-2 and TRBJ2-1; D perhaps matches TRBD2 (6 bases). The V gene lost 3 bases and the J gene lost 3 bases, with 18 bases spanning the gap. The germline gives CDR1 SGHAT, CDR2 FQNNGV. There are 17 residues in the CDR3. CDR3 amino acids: CASSFPMSSGGYNEQFF. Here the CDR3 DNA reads TGTGCCAGCAGCTTCCCCATGAGTAGCGGCGGCTACAATGAGCAGTTCTTC.

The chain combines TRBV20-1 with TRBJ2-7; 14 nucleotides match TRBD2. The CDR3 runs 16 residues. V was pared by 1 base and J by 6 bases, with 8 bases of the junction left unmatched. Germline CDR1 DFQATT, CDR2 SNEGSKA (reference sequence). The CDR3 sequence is CSARVSGTSGRGEQYF. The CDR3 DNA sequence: TGCAGTGCTAGAGTATCCGGGACTAGCGGGAGAGGCGAGCAGTACTTC.

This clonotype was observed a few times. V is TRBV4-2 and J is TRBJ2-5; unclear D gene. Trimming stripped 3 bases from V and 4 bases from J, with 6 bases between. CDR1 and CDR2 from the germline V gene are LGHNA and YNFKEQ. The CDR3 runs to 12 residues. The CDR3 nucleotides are TGTGCCAGCAGCCATAACGGAGAGACCCAGTACTTC. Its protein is CASSHNGETQYF.

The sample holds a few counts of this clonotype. In nucleotides, the CDR3 is TGTGCCAGCAGCTTGGGGTACAGTTTTGGCACTGAAGCTTTCTTT. It specifies CASSLGYSFGTEAFF. The rearrangement joins TRBV7-2 to TRBJ1-1, with D unresolved. Trimming cost V 3 bases and J 4 bases, with 15 bases left between them. The CDR3 runs 15 residues. Germline CDR1 is SGHTA and CDR2 is FQGNSA.

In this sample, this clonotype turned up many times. The CDR3 DNA sequence: TGTGCCAGCAGTTTATCCGCAGGGGGACGCTACACCTTC. Its protein product is CASSLSAGGRYTF. V is TRBV27 and J is TRBJ1-2; 7 nucleotides line up with TRBD1. This CDR3 region has 13 residues. Germline CDR1 is MNHEY and CDR2 is SMNVEV (reference sequence). V trimming: 0 bases; J trimming: 9 bases; junction bases outside the gene matches: 4.

The CDR3 reads CASTPKSTSGREETQYF. CDR3 DNA: TGCGCCAGCACCCCAAAATCGACTAGCGGTAGGGAAGAGACCCAGTACTTC. The chain is built from TRBV5-1 and TRBJ2-5; 9 bases fit TRBD2. Germline V gene lookup returns CDR1 SGHRS and CDR2 YFSETQ. CDR3 length: 17 residues. The ends lost 6 bases at V and 3 bases at J; junction bases unmatched: 15. The complete variable domain, with remaining parts taken from reference TRBV5-1 and TRBJ2-5, reads KAGVTQTPRYLIKTRGQQVTLSCSPISGHRSVSWYQQTPGQGLQFLFEYFSETQRNKGNFPGRFSGRQFSNSRSEMNVSTLELGDSALYLCASTPKSTSGREETQYFGPGTRLLVL.

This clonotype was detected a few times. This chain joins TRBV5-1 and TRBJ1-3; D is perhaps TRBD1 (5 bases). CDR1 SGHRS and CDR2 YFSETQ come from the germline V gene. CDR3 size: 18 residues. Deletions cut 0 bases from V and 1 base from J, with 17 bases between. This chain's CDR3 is CASSLGTGVWMSGNTIYF. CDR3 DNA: TGCGCCAGCAGCTTGGGAACGGGGGTGTGGATGTCTGGAAACACCATATATTTT.